What follows is one TCR beta chain and its context. This sample was taken from a study of OX40 agonist ivuxolimab in advanced cancers. Trimming cost V 1 base and J 4 bases, with 13 bases left between them. Germline loops: CDR1 SQVTM, CDR2 ANQGSEA. The CDR3 is 14 residues long. Sampled blood was obtained at baseline, cycle 4 day 1, and cycle 7 day 1. Measured with immunoSEQ multiplex PCR; TCRdb has only the in-frame clones, and not every one. Of fewer than 95,000 clones in the sample, around 84% were seen once. The receptor comes from an adult with an advanced solid tumor such as melanoma, head and neck, liver or kidney cancer. J is TRBJ1-2 and V is TRBV29-1; D is uncertain. The sample here was CD4+ or CD8+ T cells sorted from blood, taken in a trial of the OX40 agonist ivuxolimab. Here the CDR3 DNA reads TGCAGCGTTGAAGGTGGATTGACGGGCTATGGCTACACCTTC. This encodes CSVEGGLTGYGYTF.